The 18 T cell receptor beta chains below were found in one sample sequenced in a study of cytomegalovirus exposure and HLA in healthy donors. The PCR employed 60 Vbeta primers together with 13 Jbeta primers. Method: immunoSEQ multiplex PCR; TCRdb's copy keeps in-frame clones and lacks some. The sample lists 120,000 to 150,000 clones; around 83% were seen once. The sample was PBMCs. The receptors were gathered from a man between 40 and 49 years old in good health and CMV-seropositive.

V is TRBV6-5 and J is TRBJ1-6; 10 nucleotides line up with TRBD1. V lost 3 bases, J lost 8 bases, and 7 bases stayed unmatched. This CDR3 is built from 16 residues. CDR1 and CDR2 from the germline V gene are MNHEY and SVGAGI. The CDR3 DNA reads TGTGCCAGCAGTTATGACGACAGGGGGCTTGATTCACCCCTCCACTTT. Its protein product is CASSYDDRGLDSPLHF.

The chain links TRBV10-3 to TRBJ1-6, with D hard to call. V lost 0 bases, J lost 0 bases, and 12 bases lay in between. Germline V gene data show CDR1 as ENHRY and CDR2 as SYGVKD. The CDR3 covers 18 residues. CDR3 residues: CAISESYTKSSYNSPLHF. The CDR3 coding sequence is TGTGCCATCAGTGAGTCTTACACAAAAAGCTCCTATAATTCACCCCTCCACTTT.

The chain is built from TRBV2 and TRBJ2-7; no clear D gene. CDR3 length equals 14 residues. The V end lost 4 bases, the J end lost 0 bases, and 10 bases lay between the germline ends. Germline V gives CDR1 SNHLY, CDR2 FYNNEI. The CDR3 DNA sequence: TGTGCCAGCAGTGTTAGACTGAACTCCTACGAGCAGTACTTC. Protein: CASSVRLNSYEQYF. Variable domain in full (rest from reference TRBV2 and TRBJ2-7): EPEVTQTPSHQVTQMGQEVILRCVPISNHLYFYWYRQILGQKVEFLVSFYNNEISEKSEIFDDQFSVERPDGSNFTLKIRSTKLEDSAMYFCASSVRLNSYEQYFGPGTRLTVT.

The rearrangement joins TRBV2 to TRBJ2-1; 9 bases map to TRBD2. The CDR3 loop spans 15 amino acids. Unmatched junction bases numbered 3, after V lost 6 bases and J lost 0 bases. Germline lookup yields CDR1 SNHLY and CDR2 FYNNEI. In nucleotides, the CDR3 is TGTGCCAGCAGCTCGACTAGCGGCTCCTACAATGAGCAGTTCTTC. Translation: CASSSTSGSYNEQFF.

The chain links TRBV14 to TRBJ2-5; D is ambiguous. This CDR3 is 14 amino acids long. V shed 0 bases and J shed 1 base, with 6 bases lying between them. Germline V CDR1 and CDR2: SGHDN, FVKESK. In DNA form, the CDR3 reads TGTGCCAGCAGCCAAGACCTACTCCAAGAGACCCAGTACTTC. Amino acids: CASSQDLLQETQYF.

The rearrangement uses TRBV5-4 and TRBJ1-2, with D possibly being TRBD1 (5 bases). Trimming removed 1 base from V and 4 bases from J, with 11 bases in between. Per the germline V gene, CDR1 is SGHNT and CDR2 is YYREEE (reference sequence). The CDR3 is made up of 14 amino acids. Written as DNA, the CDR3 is TGTGCCAGCAGCTTGCAAGGGCAGGGCTATGGCTACACCTTC. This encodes CASSLQGQGYGYTF. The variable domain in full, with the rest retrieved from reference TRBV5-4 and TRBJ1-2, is ETGVTQSPTHLIKTRGQQVTLRCSSQSGHNTVSWYQQALGQGPQFIFQYYREEENGRGNFPPRFSGLQFPNYSSELNVNALELDDSALYLCASSLQGQGYGYTFGSGTRLTVV.

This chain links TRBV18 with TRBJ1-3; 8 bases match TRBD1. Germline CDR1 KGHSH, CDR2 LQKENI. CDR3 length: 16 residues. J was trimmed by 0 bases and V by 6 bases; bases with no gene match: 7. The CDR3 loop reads CASSPGTGISGNTIYF. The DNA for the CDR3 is TGTGCCAGCTCCCCGGGGACAGGAATCTCTGGAAACACCATATATTTT.

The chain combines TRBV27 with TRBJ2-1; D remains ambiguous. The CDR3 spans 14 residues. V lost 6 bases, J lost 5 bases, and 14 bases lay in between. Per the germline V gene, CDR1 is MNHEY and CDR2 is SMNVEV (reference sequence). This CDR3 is CASSISHSNNEQFF. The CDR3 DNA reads TGTGCCAGCAGCATATCCCACAGCAACAATGAGCAGTTCTTC.

As DNA, the CDR3 is TGTGCCAGCACTGCGGAGGGCTACAATGAGCAGTTCTTC. This gives the protein CASTAEGYNEQFF. This chain connects TRBV6-5 to TRBJ2-1, with D possibly matching TRBD2 (6 bases). From germline, CDR1 is MNHEY and CDR2 SVGAGI. V was trimmed by 7 bases and J by 3 bases, leaving 10 bases between them. This CDR3 is built from 13 residues.

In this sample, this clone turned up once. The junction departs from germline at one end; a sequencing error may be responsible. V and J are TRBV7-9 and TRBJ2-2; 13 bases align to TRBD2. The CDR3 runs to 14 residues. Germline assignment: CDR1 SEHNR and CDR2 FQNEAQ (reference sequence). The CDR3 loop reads CSSNGLAGAGELFF. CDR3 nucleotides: TGTTCCAGCAACGGACTAGCGGGGGCCGGGGAGCTGTTTTTT.

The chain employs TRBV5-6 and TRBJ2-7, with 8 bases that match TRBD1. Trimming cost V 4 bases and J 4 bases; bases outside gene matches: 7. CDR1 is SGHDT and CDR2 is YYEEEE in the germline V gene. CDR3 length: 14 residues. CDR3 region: CASSPGQGWYEQYF. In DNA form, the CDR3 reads TGTGCCAGCAGCCCCGGACAGGGTTGGTACGAGCAGTACTTC.

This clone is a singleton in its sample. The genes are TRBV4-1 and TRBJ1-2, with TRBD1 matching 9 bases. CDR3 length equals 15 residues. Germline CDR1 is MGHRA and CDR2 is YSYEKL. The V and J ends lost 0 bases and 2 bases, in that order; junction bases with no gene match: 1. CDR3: CASSQEGTGNYGYTF. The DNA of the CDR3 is TGCGCCAGCAGCCAAGAGGGGACAGGGAACTATGGCTACACCTTC.

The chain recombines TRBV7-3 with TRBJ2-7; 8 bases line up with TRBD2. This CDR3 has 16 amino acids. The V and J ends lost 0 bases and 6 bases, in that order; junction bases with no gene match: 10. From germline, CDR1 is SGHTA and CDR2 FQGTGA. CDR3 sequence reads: CASSLTGVSSGFEQYF. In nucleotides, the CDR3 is TGTGCCAGCAGCTTAACAGGGGTATCTAGCGGGTTCGAGCAGTACTTC.

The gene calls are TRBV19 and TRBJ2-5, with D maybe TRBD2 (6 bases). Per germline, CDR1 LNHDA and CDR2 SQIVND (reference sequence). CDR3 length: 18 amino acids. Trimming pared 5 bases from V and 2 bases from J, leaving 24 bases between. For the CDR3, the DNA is TGTGCCAGTAGTCGCCGATTAACCGGGGGAGTAAGACAAGAGACCCAGTACTTC. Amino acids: CASSRRLTGGVRQETQYF.

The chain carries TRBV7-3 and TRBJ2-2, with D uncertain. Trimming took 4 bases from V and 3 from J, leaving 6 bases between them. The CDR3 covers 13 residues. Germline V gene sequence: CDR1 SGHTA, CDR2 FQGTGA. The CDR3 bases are TGTGCCAGCAGCTCTAGTTACACCGGGGAGCTGTTTTTT. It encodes CASSSSYTGELFF.

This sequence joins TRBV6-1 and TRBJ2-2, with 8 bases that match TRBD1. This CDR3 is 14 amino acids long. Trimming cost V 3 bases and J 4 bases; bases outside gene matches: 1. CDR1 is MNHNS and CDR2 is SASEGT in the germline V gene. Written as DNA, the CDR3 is TGTGCCAGCAGTGACGGACAGGGCACCGGGGAGCTGTTTTTT. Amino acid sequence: CASSDGQGTGELFF.

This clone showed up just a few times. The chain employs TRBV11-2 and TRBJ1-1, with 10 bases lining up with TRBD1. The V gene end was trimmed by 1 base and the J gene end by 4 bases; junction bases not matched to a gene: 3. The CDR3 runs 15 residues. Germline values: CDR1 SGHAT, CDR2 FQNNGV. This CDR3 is CASSLVRTGGTEAFF. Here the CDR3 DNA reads TGTGCCAGCAGCTTAGTCCGGACAGGGGGCACTGAAGCTTTCTTT.

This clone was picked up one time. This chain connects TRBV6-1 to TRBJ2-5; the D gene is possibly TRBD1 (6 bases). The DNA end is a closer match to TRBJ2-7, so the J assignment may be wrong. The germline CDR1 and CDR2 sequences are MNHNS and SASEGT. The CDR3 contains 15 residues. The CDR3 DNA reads TGTGCCAGCAGTGAAGCGGTCAGGGGCCCCTACGAGCAGTACTTC. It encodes CASSEAVRGPYEQYF.